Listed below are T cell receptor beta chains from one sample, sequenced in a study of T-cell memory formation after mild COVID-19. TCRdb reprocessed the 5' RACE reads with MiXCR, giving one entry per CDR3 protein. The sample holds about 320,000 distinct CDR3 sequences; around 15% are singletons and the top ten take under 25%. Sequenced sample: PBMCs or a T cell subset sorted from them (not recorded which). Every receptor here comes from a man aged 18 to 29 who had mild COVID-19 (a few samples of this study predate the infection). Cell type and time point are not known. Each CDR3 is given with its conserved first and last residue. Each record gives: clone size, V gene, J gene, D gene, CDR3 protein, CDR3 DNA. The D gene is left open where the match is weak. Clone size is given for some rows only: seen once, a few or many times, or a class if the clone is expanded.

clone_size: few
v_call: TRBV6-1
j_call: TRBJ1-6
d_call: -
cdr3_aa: CASSEDRDNSPLHF
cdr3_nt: TGTGCCAGCAGTGAAGACCGGGACAATTCACCCCTCCACTTT

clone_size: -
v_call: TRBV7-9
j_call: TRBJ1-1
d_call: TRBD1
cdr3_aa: CASSLDRVITEAFF
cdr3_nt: TGTGCCAGCAGCCTCGACAGGGTAATCACTGAAGCTTTCTTT

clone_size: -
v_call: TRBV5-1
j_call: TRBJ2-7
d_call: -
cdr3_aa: CASSLGPAGRWYF
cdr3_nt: TGCGCCAGCAGCTTGGGTCCGGCAGGGAGGTGGTACTTC

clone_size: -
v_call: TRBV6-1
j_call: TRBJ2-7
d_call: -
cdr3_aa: CASSEAGGPYEQYF
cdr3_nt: TGTGCCAGCAGTGAAGCCGGGGGTCCCTACGAGCAGTACTTC

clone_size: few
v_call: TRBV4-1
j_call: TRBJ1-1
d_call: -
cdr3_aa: CASSRRGASNTEAFF
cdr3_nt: TGCGCCAGCAGCCGTCGAGGGGCTTCGAACACTGAAGCTTTCTTT

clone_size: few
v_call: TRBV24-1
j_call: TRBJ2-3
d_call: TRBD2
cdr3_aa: CATSDFTWRGGTNTQYF
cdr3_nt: TGTGCCACCAGTGATTTCACTTGGCGGGGGGGCACGAATACGCAGTATTTT

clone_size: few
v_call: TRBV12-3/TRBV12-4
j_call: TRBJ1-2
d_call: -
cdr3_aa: CASRGLNYGYTF
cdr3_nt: TGTGCCAGCAGAGGACTAAATTATGGCTACACCTTC

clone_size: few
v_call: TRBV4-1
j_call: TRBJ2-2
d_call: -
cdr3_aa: CASSPQDMNGGELFF
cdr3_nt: TGCGCCAGCAGCCCACAGGATATGAATGGCGGGGAGCTGTTTTTT

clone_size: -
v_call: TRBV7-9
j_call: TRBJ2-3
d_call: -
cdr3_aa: CASSTTSTDTQYF
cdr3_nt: TGTGCCAGCAGCACGACTTCCACAGATACGCAGTATTTT

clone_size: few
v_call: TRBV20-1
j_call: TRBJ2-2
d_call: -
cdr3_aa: CSAISAGNTGELFF
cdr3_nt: TGCAGTGCCATCTCGGCGGGTAACACCGGGGAGCTGTTTTTT

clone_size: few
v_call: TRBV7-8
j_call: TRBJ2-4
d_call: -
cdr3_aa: CASSSPGTSKYF
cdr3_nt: TGTGCCAGCAGCTCCCCGGGGACCAGCAAGTACTTC

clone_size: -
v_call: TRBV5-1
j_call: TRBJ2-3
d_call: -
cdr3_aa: CASSGRGSIAGDTQYF
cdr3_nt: TGCGCCAGCAGCGGCCGGGGATCCATTGCCGGAGATACGCAGTATTTT

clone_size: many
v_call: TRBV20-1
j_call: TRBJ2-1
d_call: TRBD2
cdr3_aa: CSALGLGNEQFF
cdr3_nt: TGCAGTGCCCTAGGACTAGGTAATGAGCAGTTCTTC

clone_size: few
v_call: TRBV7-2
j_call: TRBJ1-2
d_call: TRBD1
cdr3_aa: CASSHRDRVDGYTF
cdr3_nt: TGTGCCAGCAGCCACCGGGACAGGGTCGATGGCTACACCTTC

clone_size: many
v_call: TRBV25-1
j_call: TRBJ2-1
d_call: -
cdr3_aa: CASSEYMATGGEQFF
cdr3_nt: TGTGCCAGCAGTGAATATATGGCCACAGGAGGGGAGCAGTTCTTC

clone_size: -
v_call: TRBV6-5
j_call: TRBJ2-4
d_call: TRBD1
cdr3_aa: CASRPAGQGPGNIQYF
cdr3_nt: TGTGCCAGCAGGCCTGCAGGACAGGGGCCAGGAAACATTCAGTACTTC

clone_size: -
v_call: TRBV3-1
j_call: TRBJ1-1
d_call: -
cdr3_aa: CASSQIMDGYFF
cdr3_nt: TGTGCCAGCAGCCAGATAATGGACGGATATTTCTTT

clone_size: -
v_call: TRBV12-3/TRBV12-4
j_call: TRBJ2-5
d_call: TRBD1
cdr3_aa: CASSSPGTGVRETQYF
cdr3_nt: TGTGCCAGCAGTTCGCCCGGGACAGGGGTTCGAGAGACCCAGTACTTC

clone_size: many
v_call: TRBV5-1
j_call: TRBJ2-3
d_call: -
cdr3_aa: CASSLALGGGTDTQYF
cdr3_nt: TGCGCCAGCAGCTTGGCCCTGGGCGGGGGCACAGATACGCAGTATTTT

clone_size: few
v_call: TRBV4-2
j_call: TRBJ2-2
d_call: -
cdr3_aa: CASSRPLQGGNVGELFF
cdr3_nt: TGTGCCAGCAGCCGTCCCCTACAGGGGGGGAATGTGGGGGAGCTGTTTTTT

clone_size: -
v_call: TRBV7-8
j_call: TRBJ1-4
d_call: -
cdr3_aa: CASSLDPTELFF
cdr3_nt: TGTGCCAGCAGCCTGGACCCCACAGAACTGTTTTTT

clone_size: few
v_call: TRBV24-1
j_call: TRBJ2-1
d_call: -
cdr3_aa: CATSGGYNEQFF
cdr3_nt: TGTGCCACCAGTGGAGGTTACAATGAGCAGTTCTTC

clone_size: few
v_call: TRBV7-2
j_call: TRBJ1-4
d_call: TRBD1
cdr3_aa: CASSLDRGRNEKLFF
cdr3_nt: TGTGCCAGCAGCCTTGACAGGGGGCGAAATGAAAAACTGTTTTTT

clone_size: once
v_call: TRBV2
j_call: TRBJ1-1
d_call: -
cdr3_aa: CASSEGPEQNTEAFF
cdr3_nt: TGTGCCAGCTCTGAGGGGCCGGAGCAGAACACTGAAGCTTTCTTT

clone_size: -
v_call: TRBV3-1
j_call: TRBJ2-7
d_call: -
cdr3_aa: CASSPLSGNEQYF
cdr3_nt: TGTGCCAGCAGTCCCCTCTCGGGCAACGAGCAGTACTTC

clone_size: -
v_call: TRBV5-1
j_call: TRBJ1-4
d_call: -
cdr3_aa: CASSFDGFNEKLFF
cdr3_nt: TGCGCCAGCAGCTTCGACGGATTTAATGAAAAACTGTTTTTT

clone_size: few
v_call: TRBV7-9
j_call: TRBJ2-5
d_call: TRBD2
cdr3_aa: CASSRTSGSGETQYF
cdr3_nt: TGTGCCAGCAGCCGTACTAGCGGCTCGGGGGAGACCCAGTACTTC

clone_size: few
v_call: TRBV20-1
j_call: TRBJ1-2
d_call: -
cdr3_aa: CSAEAGKYGYTF
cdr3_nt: TGCAGTGCAGAGGCAGGGAAATATGGCTACACCTTC

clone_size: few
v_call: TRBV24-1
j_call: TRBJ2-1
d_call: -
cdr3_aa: CATSDPARPGLGEQFF
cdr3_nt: TGTGCCACCAGTGACCCTGCCCGGCCGGGGCTCGGTGAGCAGTTCTTC

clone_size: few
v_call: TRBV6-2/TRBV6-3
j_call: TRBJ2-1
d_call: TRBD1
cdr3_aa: CASSSADRGAYNEQFF
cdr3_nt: TGTGCCAGCAGTTCTGCGGACAGGGGGGCCTACAATGAGCAGTTCTTC

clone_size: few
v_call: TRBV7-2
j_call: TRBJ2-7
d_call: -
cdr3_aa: CASSGRDRRNEQYF
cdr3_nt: TGTGCCAGCAGCGGGCGAGACAGGCGGAACGAGCAGTACTTC

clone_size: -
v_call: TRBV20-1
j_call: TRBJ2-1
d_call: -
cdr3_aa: CSARVGGRNEQFF
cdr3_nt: TGCAGTGCTAGAGTAGGGGGGAGGAATGAGCAGTTCTTC

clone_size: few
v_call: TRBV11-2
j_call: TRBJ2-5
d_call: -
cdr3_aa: CASSPGNGEQETQYF
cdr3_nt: TGTGCCAGCAGCCCTGGAAACGGGGAACAAGAGACCCAGTACTTC

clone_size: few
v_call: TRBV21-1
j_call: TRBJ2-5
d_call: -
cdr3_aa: CASTEDRPEETQYF
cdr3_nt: TGTGCCAGCACCGAGGACAGGCCAGAAGAGACCCAGTACTTC

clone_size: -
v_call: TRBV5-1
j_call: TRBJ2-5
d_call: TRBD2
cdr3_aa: CASSLLAGDSETQYF
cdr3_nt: TGCGCCAGCAGCTTGTTAGCGGGGGACTCAGAGACCCAGTACTTC